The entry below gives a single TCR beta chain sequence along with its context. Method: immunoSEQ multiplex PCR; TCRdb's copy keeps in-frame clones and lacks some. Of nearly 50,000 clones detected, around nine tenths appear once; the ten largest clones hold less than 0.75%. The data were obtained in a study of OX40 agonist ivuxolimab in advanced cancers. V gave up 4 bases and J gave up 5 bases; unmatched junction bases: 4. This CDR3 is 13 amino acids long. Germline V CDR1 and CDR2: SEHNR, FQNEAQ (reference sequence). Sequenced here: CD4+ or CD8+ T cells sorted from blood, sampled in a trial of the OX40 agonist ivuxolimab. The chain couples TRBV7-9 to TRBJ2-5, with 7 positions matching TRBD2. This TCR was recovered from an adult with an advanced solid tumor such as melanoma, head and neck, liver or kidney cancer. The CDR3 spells CASSSSGVETQYF. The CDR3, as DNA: TGTGCCAGCAGCTCTAGCGGAGTGGAGACCCAGTACTTC.